This entry lists 17 T cell receptor beta chains sequenced from one sample in a study of T cell changes during pregnancy in multiple sclerosis. Here immunoSEQ multiplex PCR was the method, and the copy in TCRdb shows in-frame clones only, minus some. Found here are nearly 60,000 clones, around 90% of them singletons; the top ten hold under 0.6%. The sequences come from CD4+ T cells from peripheral blood mononuclear cells, collected after pregnancy. Receptor source: a female donor in good health, enrolled as a control in a pregnancy study.

This clone was seen a single time. This chain connects TRBV6-1 to TRBJ1-1; D not resolved. CDR1 is MNHNS and CDR2 is SASEGT in the germline V gene. This CDR3 has 13 residues. V was pared by 6 bases and J by 2 bases, with 10 bases between. The CDR3 sequence: CASSLKLNTEAFF. DNA of the CDR3: TGTGCCAGCAGCCTGAAACTAAACACTGAAGCTTTCTTT.

V is TRBV5-6 and J is TRBJ2-7, with D tentatively TRBD2 (7 bases). Germline CDR1 and CDR2: SGHDT and YYEEEE. The CDR3 sequence is 15 residues long. V was cut by 0 bases and J by 4 bases, with 14 bases left in between. The CDR3 DNA reads as TGTGCCAGCAGCTTGGTTTTGAGGGGGGGATACGAGCAGTACTTC. As protein: CASSLVLRGGYEQYF. The variable domain in full, completed from reference TRBV5-6 and TRBJ2-7, reads DAGVTQSPTHLIKTRGQQVTLRCSPKSGHDTVSWYQQALGQGPQFIFQYYEEEERQRGNFPDRFSGHQFPNYSSELNVNALLLGDSALYLCASSLVLRGGYEQYFGPGTRLTVT.

The chain is built from TRBV2 and TRBJ2-3, with D perhaps TRBD2 (6 bases). The V gene lost 9 bases and the J gene lost 5 bases, with 21 bases spanning the gap. Per the germline V gene, CDR1 is SNHLY and CDR2 is FYNNEI. The CDR3 is 15 amino acids. CDR3 sequence: CARRKGGAWGDTQYF. As DNA, the CDR3 is TGTGCCAGAAGGAAGGGCGGGGCTTGGGGAGATACGCAGTATTTT.

This chain connects TRBV21-1 to TRBJ1-1; the listed D gene, TRBD1, was not tested against the DNA. TRBV21-1 is reported as a pseudogene. The CDR3 contains 12 residues. CDR3 sequence (DNA): TGTGCCAGCACAGGGTTGAACACTGAAGCTTTCTTT. Protein sequence: CASTGLNTEAFF.

The V gene is TRBV10-3, the J gene TRBJ2-3; maybe TRBD1 (6 bases). Germline CDR1 and CDR2: ENHRY and SYGVKD. The CDR3 runs to 12 residues. V lost 8 bases to trimming and J lost 3 bases, with 9 bases between them. CDR3 coding DNA: TGTGCCATCGCAGGGGTGACAGATACGCAGTATTTT. Its protein is CAIAGVTDTQYF.

The chain uses TRBV7-3 and TRBJ2-1; TRBD2 agrees at 14 bases. This CDR3 has 15 amino acids. Trimming cost V 5 bases and J 7 bases; bases outside gene matches: 4. Germline V gives CDR1 SGHTA, CDR2 FQGTGA. The CDR3 DNA reads TGTGCCAGCAGCCTGACTAGCGGGGGGGCAAATGAGCAGTTCTTC. Translation gives CASSLTSGGANEQFF.

This sequence joins TRBV25-1 and TRBJ1-1, with no clear D. CDR3 size: 13 residues. Germline values: CDR1 MGHDK, CDR2 SYGVNS. With 5 bases removed from V and 3 bases from J, the gap between germline ends came to 10 bases. The DNA for the CDR3 is TGTGCCAGCAGTAAGAGTGTGGACACTGAAGCTTTCTTT. Amino acids: CASSKSVDTEAFF.

The chain uses TRBV6-5 and TRBJ2-1, with TRBD1 matching over 10 bases. The germline V gene encodes CDR1 MNHEY and CDR2 SVGAGI. The CDR3 sequence is 15 residues long. V trimming: 5 bases; J trimming: 8 bases; junction bases outside the gene matches: 9. The CDR3 region has the DNA TGTGCCAGCAGTCAGTTGGGACAGGGGATCTATGAGCAGTTCTTC. Encoded protein: CASSQLGQGIYEQFF.

This clone was counted only a few times. This chain links TRBV30 with TRBJ1-1; TRBD1 agrees at 7 bases. The CDR3 is 12 residues long. Germline-derived CDR1 and CDR2 are GTSNPN and SVGIG (reference sequence). V shed 5 bases and J 3 bases; nucleotides not matched to a gene: 3. The CDR3 nucleotides are TGTGCCTGGGACAGGGCATACACTGAAGCTTTCTTT. The encoded protein is CAWDRAYTEAFF.

This clone was seen once. J is TRBJ2-3 and V is TRBV7-2; 11 bases map to TRBD2. The CDR3 covers 18 residues. CDR1 is SGHTA, CDR2 FQGNSA, per germline. Trimming took 1 base from V and 0 from J; bases not matched to a gene: 6. CDR3 sequence: CASSLGPSGGPSTDTQYF. CDR3 nucleotide sequence: TGTGCCAGCAGCTTAGGTCCTAGCGGGGGGCCCAGCACAGATACGCAGTATTTT. Variable domain in full (rest from reference TRBV7-2 and TRBJ2-3): GAGVSQSPSNKVTEKGKDVELRCDPISGHTALYWYRQSLGQGLEFLIYFQGNSAPDKSGLPSDRFSAERTGGSVSTLTIQRTQQEDSAVYLCASSLGPSGGPSTDTQYFGPGTRLTVL.

This clone turned up a few times. This CDR3 reads CASSPGVLNTEAFF. The DNA for the CDR3 is TGTGCCAGCAGCCCCGGGGTATTGAACACTGAAGCTTTCTTT. This chain joins TRBV11-3 and TRBJ1-1; no firm D call. The V gene's germline CDR1 is SGHNT and CDR2 YENEEA. CDR3 length: 14 amino acids. Trimming removed 5 bases from V and 0 bases from J, with 10 bases in between.

This clone was seen only a few times. The V call is TRBV30, the J call TRBJ1-1, with TRBD1 matching over 9 bases. The germline V gene encodes CDR1 GTSNPN and CDR2 SVGIG (reference sequence). The CDR3 loop spans 14 amino acids. After removal of 3 bases from V and 2 bases from J, the junction contained 4 bases not matched to a gene. The CDR3 DNA sequence: TGTGCCTGGAGCACGGACAGGGGAAACACTGAAGCTTTCTTT. Its protein product is CAWSTDRGNTEAFF.

The rearrangement joins TRBV19 to TRBJ2-2; tentative D call: TRBD2 (6 bases). This CDR3 comprises 15 residues. Trimming removed 3 bases from V and 4 bases from J, with 12 bases in between. CDR1 and CDR2 from the germline V gene are LNHDA and SQIVND (reference sequence). The CDR3 DNA sequence: TGTGCCAGTAGTATCGGAGGGGTGGGCACCGGGGAGCTGTTTTTT. It is translated as CASSIGGVGTGELFF.

V is TRBV9 and J is TRBJ2-2, with D tentatively TRBD2 (7 bases). Trimming cost V 0 bases and J 4 bases, with 13 bases left between them. CDR3 length: 16 residues. CDR1 SGDLS and CDR2 YYNGEE come from the germline V gene. The CDR3 DNA reads TGTGCCAGCAGCGTAGGCGGGGGCGCTGGCACCGGGGAGCTGTTTTTT. Amino acids: CASSVGGGAGTGELFF.

The V and J genes are TRBV7-3 and TRBJ2-3; the match to TRBD2 covers 7 bases. The CDR3 sequence is 16 residues long. In germline, CDR1 is SGHTA, CDR2 FQGTGA. Losses at the gene ends were 2 bases for V and 3 bases for J; bases not matched to a gene: 8. CDR3 DNA sequence: TGTGCCAGCAGCTTAGCAGCGGGGTCTCATACAGATACGCAGTATTTT. Its translation: CASSLAAGSHTDTQYF.

V gene TRBV11-3 combines with J gene TRBJ2-7; possible D gene TRBD1, 5 bases. The CDR3 contains 14 residues. V shed 3 bases and J shed 0 bases, with 9 bases lying between them. CDR1 and CDR2 (germline): SGHNT, YENEEA. Written as DNA, the CDR3 is TGTGCCAGCAGCTTCCGACAGTACTCCTACGAGCAGTACTTC. Protein product: CASSFRQYSYEQYF.

The J gene is TRBJ2-5, the V gene TRBV30; 8 bases map to TRBD1. The germline gives CDR1 GTSNPN, CDR2 SVGIG (reference sequence). V shed 7 bases, J shed 2 bases, and the junction held 9 bases outside the gene matches. The CDR3 length is 14 residues. The CDR3 nucleotides are TGTGCCTTATTCGACAGGGGAGGTCAAGAGACCCAGTACTTC. This codes for CALFDRGGQETQYF.